These T cell receptor beta chains were read from a single sample in a study of blood T cell repertoires in COVID-19. Here immunoSEQ multiplex PCR was the method, and the copy in TCRdb shows in-frame clones only, minus some. The table includes about 180,000 clones, roughly 90% detected once. The sequencing sample was made of peripheral blood. The receptor source for this set is a man between 70 and 80 years old with active or convalescent COVID-19. Each CDR3 is given with its conserved first and last residue. The D gene is left open where the match is weak. A clone size is listed for some rows: how often the clone was seen (once, few, many), or a class if it is expanded.

j_call clone_size v_call d_call cdr3_aa cdr3_nt
TRBJ2-1 . TRBV2 . CASSGPGLQNEQFF TGTGCCAGCAGCGGACCGGGACTCCAAAATGAGCAGTTCTTC
TRBJ1-1 . TRBV19 . CASSIGPSLGGAFF TGTGCCAGTAGTATTGGGCCCTCGCTTGGAGGAGCTTTCTTT
TRBJ1-5 . TRBV7-9 . CASSLGIGRPDQPQHF TGTGCCAGCAGCTTAGGGATAGGGAGGCCCGATCAGCCCCAGCATTTT
TRBJ1-2 . TRBV7-9 . CASTFTAGANYGYTF TGTGCCAGCACCTTCACGGCGGGAGCTAACTATGGCTACACCTTC
TRBJ1-1 . TRBV5-1 . CASSLVAQPPTEAFF TGCGCCAGCAGCTTGGTAGCCCAACCCCCCACTGAAGCTTTCTTT
TRBJ1-1 . TRBV5-1 . CASRSGEGNTEAFF TGCGCCAGCAGGTCCGGGGAAGGGAACACTGAAGCTTTCTTT
TRBJ2-2 . TRBV3-1/TRBV3-2 TRBD2 CASSPQTSGIAGELFF TGTGCCAGCAGCCCTCAGACTAGCGGGATCGCCGGGGAGCTGTTTTTT
TRBJ1-5 . TRBV2 . CASSLLRGGAGQPQHF TGTGCCAGCAGTCTTCTCCGGGGGGGGGCCGGGCAGCCCCAGCATTTT
TRBJ1-6 . TRBV27 . CASSLSPVSSYNSPLHF TGTGCCAGCAGTTTATCGCCGGTGAGCTCCTATAATTCACCCCTCCACTTT
TRBJ1-4 . TRBV18 TRBD1 CASSPGTGTATNEKLFF TGTGCCAGCTCACCAGGGACAGGGACTGCAACTAATGAAAAACTGTTTTTT
TRBJ1-5 . TRBV12-5 . CASGPTTGGNQPQHF TGTGCTAGTGGTCCCACGACAGGAGGCAATCAGCCCCAGCATTTT
TRBJ2-5 . TRBV30 . CAWGNGQETQYF TGTGCCTGGGGCAACGGGCAAGAGACCCAGTACTTC
TRBJ1-2 . TRBV7-3 . CASSDGQGGYTF TGTGCCAGCAGCGACGGGCAGGGCGGCTACACCTTC
TRBJ1-5 . TRBV6-5 TRBD1 CASRGQFNQPQHF TGTGCCAGCAGGGGACAGTTCAATCAGCCCCAGCATTTT
TRBJ1-5 many TRBV7-9 . CASSPKIRENQPQHF TGTGCCAGCAGCCCGAAAATACGAGAGAATCAGCCCCAGCATTTT
TRBJ1-6 few TRBV7-3 . CASSLTGQNSPLHF TGTGCCAGCAGCTTAACTGGGCAAAATTCACCCCTCCACTTT
TRBJ2-2 . TRBV7-9 . CASSLADRPTTGELFF TGTGCCAGCAGCTTAGCAGACAGACCGACTACCGGGGAGCTGTTTTTT
TRBJ2-7 once TRBV4-3 . CASSQSLNSYEQYF TGCGCCAGCAGCCAGAGTCTTAACTCCTACGAGCAGTACTTC
TRBJ2-2 . TRBV11-1 TRBD1 CASSPGRTGGTGELFF TGTGCCAGCAGCCCCGGGAGGACAGGGGGCACCGGGGAGCTGTTTTTT
TRBJ2-5 . TRBV19 TRBD2 CASSLAGGETQYF TGTGCCAGTAGTTTGGCGGGGGGAGAGACCCAGTACTTC
TRBJ1-2 . TRBV28 . CASSFVRRVRGYTF TGTGCCAGCAGTTTCGTCCGACGGGTACGCGGCTACACCTTC
TRBJ2-4 . TRBV10-2 TRBD1 CASSDRGLAKNIQYF TGCGCCAGCTCAGACAGGGGTTTAGCCAAAAACATTCAGTACTTC
TRBJ2-1 . TRBV18 TRBD2 CASSPLGLEYNEQFF TGTGCCAGCTCACCACTAGGACTAGAGTACAATGAGCAGTTCTTC